Listed below are T cell receptor beta chains from one sample, sequenced in a study of blood T cell repertoires in COVID-19. TCRdb's copy holds only in-frame clones and misses some; the assay was immunoSEQ multiplex PCR. The sample lists 200,000 to 250,000 clones, roughly 85% occurring once. Sample: PBMCs or T cells enriched from blood (not recorded which). The receptors derive from a woman in her forties or fifties who had been exposed to COVID-19. CDR3s include the opening cysteine and the closing phenylalanine or tryptophan. A D gene is named only where the DNA matches it firmly. Rows may omit the clone size; those that give it use once, few, many or a size class.

v_call: TRBV12-3/TRBV12-4
clone_size: few
d_call: .
j_call: TRBJ1-3
cdr3_nt: TGTGCCAGCAGTTTCATCGGAAACACCATATATTTT
cdr3_aa: CASSFIGNTIYF

v_call: TRBV6-2/TRBV6-3
clone_size: .
d_call: .
j_call: TRBJ1-2
cdr3_nt: TGTGCCAGCAGTAACGACCCGTGGGGCAGGAGCTATGGCTACACCTTC
cdr3_aa: CASSNDPWGRSYGYTF

v_call: TRBV7-2
clone_size: once
d_call: TRBD2
j_call: TRBJ2-2
cdr3_nt: TGTGCCAGCAGCCTCATCCGCGGGGGATGGGACACCGGGGAGCTGTTTTTT
cdr3_aa: CASSLIRGGWDTGELFF

v_call: TRBV18
clone_size: .
d_call: .
j_call: TRBJ1-1
cdr3_nt: TGTGCCAGCTCCCTGACAGGCACTGAAGCTTTCTTT
cdr3_aa: CASSLTGTEAFF

v_call: TRBV2
clone_size: .
d_call: TRBD2
j_call: TRBJ2-1
cdr3_nt: TGTGCCAGCCGGGGGGGCCCGGGGAATGAGCAGTTCTTC
cdr3_aa: CASRGGPGNEQFF

v_call: TRBV20-1
clone_size: few
d_call: .
j_call: TRBJ1-1
cdr3_nt: TGCAGTGCTACCCGGAACACTGAAGCTTTCTTT
cdr3_aa: CSATRNTEAFF

v_call: TRBV15
clone_size: .
d_call: .
j_call: TRBJ1-2
cdr3_nt: TGTGCCACCAGCAGAGAGGCCCCTGGGCTCCCTGGGGGCTACACCTTC
cdr3_aa: CATSREAPGLPGGYTF

v_call: TRBV5-1
clone_size: .
d_call: .
j_call: TRBJ2-1
cdr3_nt: TGCGCCAGCAGCTTGGAACAGGGATGGCTCAATGAGCAGTTCTTC
cdr3_aa: CASSLEQGWLNEQFF

v_call: TRBV18
clone_size: .
d_call: .
j_call: TRBJ2-1
cdr3_nt: TGTGCCAGCTCCTCTTGGGGGCTGGGGGATGAGCAGTTCTTC
cdr3_aa: CASSSWGLGDEQFF

v_call: TRBV30
clone_size: .
d_call: .
j_call: TRBJ2-6
cdr3_nt: TGTGCCTGGACATCGGGGGCTGGGGCCAACGTCCTGACTTTC
cdr3_aa: CAWTSGAGANVLTF

v_call: TRBV5-1
clone_size: few
d_call: .
j_call: TRBJ1-2
cdr3_nt: TGCGCCAGCAGCTTGGGGGCCGATGGCTACACCTTC
cdr3_aa: CASSLGADGYTF

v_call: TRBV19
clone_size: .
d_call: .
j_call: TRBJ1-2
cdr3_nt: TGTGCCAGTAGCCCAGGGCGGGGCTTGGGCGGCTACACCTTC
cdr3_aa: CASSPGRGLGGYTF

v_call: TRBV6-5
clone_size: .
d_call: TRBD2
j_call: TRBJ2-7
cdr3_nt: TGTGCCAGCAGCCAGAACAAGCGGGGTTACGAGCAGTACTTC
cdr3_aa: CASSQNKRGYEQYF

v_call: TRBV6-6
clone_size: .
d_call: .
j_call: TRBJ1-2
cdr3_nt: TGTGCCAGCAGTACAGGGCCCCTTAGAGGCTACACCTTC
cdr3_aa: CASSTGPLRGYTF

v_call: TRBV7-9
clone_size: .
d_call: TRBD2
j_call: TRBJ2-1
cdr3_nt: TGTGCCAGCAGCTTAAGAGCGGGGGGCCCCATTGGGCAGTTCTTC
cdr3_aa: CASSLRAGGPIGQFF

v_call: TRBV9
clone_size: .
d_call: TRBD1
j_call: TRBJ1-6
cdr3_nt: TGTGCCAGCAGCGCCCAAGGGACAGGGATTAGACCCCTCCACTTT
cdr3_aa: CASSAQGTGIRPLHF

v_call: TRBV3-1/TRBV3-2
clone_size: .
d_call: TRBD2
j_call: TRBJ2-3
cdr3_nt: TGTGCCAGCAGCCAAGCGGGGACAGCGGGGGGCCTCGGCACAGATACGCAGTATTTT
cdr3_aa: CASSQAGTAGGLGTDTQYF

v_call: TRBV5-5
clone_size: .
d_call: .
j_call: TRBJ1-5
cdr3_nt: TGTGCCAGCAGCCCCAGGGTAGACAATCAGCCCCAGCATTTT
cdr3_aa: CASSPRVDNQPQHF

v_call: TRBV25-1
clone_size: .
d_call: .
j_call: TRBJ1-6
cdr3_nt: TGTGCCAGCAGCACTTCGGCGGGTAATTCACCTCTCCACTTT
cdr3_aa: CASSTSAGNSPLHF

v_call: TRBV5-8
clone_size: .
d_call: .
j_call: TRBJ1-6
cdr3_nt: TGTGCCAGCAGCTTGGCGCAGGGAAGCTCCTATAATTCACCCCTCCACTTT
cdr3_aa: CASSLAQGSSYNSPLHF

v_call: TRBV5-4
clone_size: .
d_call: .
j_call: TRBJ1-1
cdr3_nt: TGTGCCAGCAGCTTGGAGAGGAACACTGAAGCTTTCTTT
cdr3_aa: CASSLERNTEAFF

v_call: TRBV19
clone_size: .
d_call: TRBD1
j_call: TRBJ1-2
cdr3_nt: TGTGCCAGTTACGGGACAGGGTTTGGCTACACCTTC
cdr3_aa: CASYGTGFGYTF

v_call: TRBV19
clone_size: .
d_call: .
j_call: TRBJ1-4
cdr3_nt: TGTGCCAGTAGTACCCCGGGGGGCCGAAAACTGTTTTTT
cdr3_aa: CASSTPGGRKLFF

v_call: TRBV27
clone_size: .
d_call: .
j_call: TRBJ1-5
cdr3_nt: TGTGCCAGCAGTTTAGCCTTTGGGGGGAGAGAACCCCAGCATTTT
cdr3_aa: CASSLAFGGREPQHF

v_call: TRBV3-1/TRBV3-2
clone_size: once
d_call: .
j_call: TRBJ1-4
cdr3_nt: TGTGCCAGCAGCCCACCAGGGGCGGGTTGGGCAAGATTTGAAAAACTGTTTTTT
cdr3_aa: CASSPPGAGWARFEKLFF

v_call: TRBV7-6
clone_size: few
d_call: .
j_call: TRBJ2-3
cdr3_nt: TGTGCCAGCAGCTTAGGGCAGGGTGGAGAAGATACGCAGTATTTT
cdr3_aa: CASSLGQGGEDTQYF

v_call: TRBV9
clone_size: once
d_call: .
j_call: TRBJ2-5
cdr3_nt: TGTGCCAGCAGCGTAGCGGCTAGCCCTAGGGGGGAGACCCAGTACTTC
cdr3_aa: CASSVAASPRGETQYF

v_call: TRBV5-1
clone_size: .
d_call: TRBD1
j_call: TRBJ2-1
cdr3_nt: TGCGCCAGCAGCGTTTCACGGGACAGGGGGCTATCGGCCTACAATGAGCAGTTCTTC
cdr3_aa: CASSVSRDRGLSAYNEQFF

v_call: TRBV3-1/TRBV3-2
clone_size: .
d_call: .
j_call: TRBJ1-2
cdr3_nt: TGTGCCAGCACCCAGGGGAGGGGCTATGGCTACACCTTC
cdr3_aa: CASTQGRGYGYTF

v_call: TRBV2
clone_size: .
d_call: .
j_call: TRBJ1-1
cdr3_nt: TGTGCCAGCAGTGGCGGGGAAGCTTTCTTT
cdr3_aa: CASSGGEAFF

v_call: TRBV5-5
clone_size: .
d_call: .
j_call: TRBJ2-1
cdr3_nt: TGTGCCAGCAGCTTGGACGCTGTTCTAGAGCAGTTCTTC
cdr3_aa: CASSLDAVLEQFF

v_call: TRBV19
clone_size: .
d_call: .
j_call: TRBJ1-2
cdr3_nt: TGTGCCAGTAGTCGGGGTTTCTATGGCTACACCTTC
cdr3_aa: CASSRGFYGYTF

v_call: TRBV24-1
clone_size: .
d_call: .
j_call: TRBJ2-1
cdr3_nt: TGTGCCACCAGTGAACGGGATGTATACAATGAGCAGTTCTTC
cdr3_aa: CATSERDVYNEQFF

v_call: TRBV6-5
clone_size: .
d_call: TRBD1
j_call: TRBJ1-3
cdr3_nt: TGTGCCAGCAGTTTGGACAGGGCCGGAAACACCATATATTTT
cdr3_aa: CASSLDRAGNTIYF

v_call: TRBV10-3
clone_size: .
d_call: .
j_call: TRBJ2-3
cdr3_nt: TGTGCCATCAGTGAGTCACTCACTATAGGAGGCACAGATACGCAGTATTTT
cdr3_aa: CAISESLTIGGTDTQYF

v_call: TRBV19
clone_size: .
d_call: TRBD2
j_call: TRBJ2-2
cdr3_nt: TGTGCCAGTAGCTTGGGGGGGATGGGGAGGACCGGGGAGCTGTTTTTT
cdr3_aa: CASSLGGMGRTGELFF

v_call: TRBV5-4
clone_size: .
d_call: .
j_call: TRBJ2-3
cdr3_nt: TGTGCCAGCAGCTTGGAGGGGAACACAGATACGCAGTATTTT
cdr3_aa: CASSLEGNTDTQYF

v_call: TRBV6-5
clone_size: .
d_call: TRBD1
j_call: TRBJ1-4
cdr3_nt: TGTGCCAGCACCGACACCGGGACAGGGGTAGAAAAACTGTTTTTT
cdr3_aa: CASTDTGTGVEKLFF

v_call: TRBV10-3
clone_size: .
d_call: TRBD2
j_call: TRBJ2-1
cdr3_nt: TGTGCCACCAGTGCGGAGCGGGGGACCTACAATGAGCAGTTCTTC
cdr3_aa: CATSAERGTYNEQFF

v_call: TRBV7-2
clone_size: once
d_call: TRBD2
j_call: TRBJ2-7
cdr3_nt: TGTGCCAGCAGCCCAGTACTAGCGGGGGGGAGCGAGCAGTACTTC
cdr3_aa: CASSPVLAGGSEQYF

v_call: TRBV6-1
clone_size: .
d_call: .
j_call: TRBJ2-7
cdr3_nt: TGTGCCAGCAGTGAAGGTATCCCCTCCTACGAGCAGTACTTC
cdr3_aa: CASSEGIPSYEQYF

v_call: TRBV14
clone_size: .
d_call: .
j_call: TRBJ1-6
cdr3_nt: TGTGCCAGCAGCCAAGTTGGGGGATGGGGGGTCAATTCACCCCTCCACTTT
cdr3_aa: CASSQVGGWGVNSPLHF

v_call: TRBV3-1/TRBV3-2
clone_size: .
d_call: TRBD1
j_call: TRBJ2-4
cdr3_nt: TGTGCCAGCAGCACCCAAGGACAGGGGGCGCTGGGCCTTCAGTACTTC
cdr3_aa: CASSTQGQGALGLQYF

v_call: TRBV19
clone_size: .
d_call: TRBD1
j_call: TRBJ1-4
cdr3_nt: TGTGCCAGTAAGACTCCCGCCGGGACAGGGATGGGAAAACTGTTTTTT
cdr3_aa: CASKTPAGTGMGKLFF

v_call: TRBV6-5
clone_size: .
d_call: TRBD2
j_call: TRBJ2-1
cdr3_nt: TGTGCCAGCGCAGCGGGGACTAGCGGGGGGAATGAGCAGTTCTTC
cdr3_aa: CASAAGTSGGNEQFF

v_call: TRBV27
clone_size: .
d_call: TRBD2
j_call: TRBJ2-7
cdr3_nt: TGTGCCAGCAGAGGCTTGACTAGCGGGTTCCCCTACGAGCAGTACTTC
cdr3_aa: CASRGLTSGFPYEQYF

v_call: TRBV7-2
clone_size: once
d_call: .
j_call: TRBJ1-1
cdr3_nt: TGTGCCAGCAGCTTAGCTAAACGGGTGACTGAAGCTTTCTTT
cdr3_aa: CASSLAKRVTEAFF

v_call: TRBV6-1
clone_size: once
d_call: .
j_call: TRBJ1-2
cdr3_nt: TGTGCCAGCAGTGAAAATGGAGTCTATGGCTACACCTTC
cdr3_aa: CASSENGVYGYTF

v_call: TRBV5-1
clone_size: few
d_call: TRBD1
j_call: TRBJ1-4
cdr3_nt: TGCGCCAGCAGCCTACAGGGGGCGGGTGAAAAACTGTTTTTT
cdr3_aa: CASSLQGAGEKLFF

v_call: TRBV19
clone_size: .
d_call: .
j_call: TRBJ1-1
cdr3_nt: TGTGCCAGTAGTCGTGGGGCTTACACTGAAGCTTTCTTT
cdr3_aa: CASSRGAYTEAFF